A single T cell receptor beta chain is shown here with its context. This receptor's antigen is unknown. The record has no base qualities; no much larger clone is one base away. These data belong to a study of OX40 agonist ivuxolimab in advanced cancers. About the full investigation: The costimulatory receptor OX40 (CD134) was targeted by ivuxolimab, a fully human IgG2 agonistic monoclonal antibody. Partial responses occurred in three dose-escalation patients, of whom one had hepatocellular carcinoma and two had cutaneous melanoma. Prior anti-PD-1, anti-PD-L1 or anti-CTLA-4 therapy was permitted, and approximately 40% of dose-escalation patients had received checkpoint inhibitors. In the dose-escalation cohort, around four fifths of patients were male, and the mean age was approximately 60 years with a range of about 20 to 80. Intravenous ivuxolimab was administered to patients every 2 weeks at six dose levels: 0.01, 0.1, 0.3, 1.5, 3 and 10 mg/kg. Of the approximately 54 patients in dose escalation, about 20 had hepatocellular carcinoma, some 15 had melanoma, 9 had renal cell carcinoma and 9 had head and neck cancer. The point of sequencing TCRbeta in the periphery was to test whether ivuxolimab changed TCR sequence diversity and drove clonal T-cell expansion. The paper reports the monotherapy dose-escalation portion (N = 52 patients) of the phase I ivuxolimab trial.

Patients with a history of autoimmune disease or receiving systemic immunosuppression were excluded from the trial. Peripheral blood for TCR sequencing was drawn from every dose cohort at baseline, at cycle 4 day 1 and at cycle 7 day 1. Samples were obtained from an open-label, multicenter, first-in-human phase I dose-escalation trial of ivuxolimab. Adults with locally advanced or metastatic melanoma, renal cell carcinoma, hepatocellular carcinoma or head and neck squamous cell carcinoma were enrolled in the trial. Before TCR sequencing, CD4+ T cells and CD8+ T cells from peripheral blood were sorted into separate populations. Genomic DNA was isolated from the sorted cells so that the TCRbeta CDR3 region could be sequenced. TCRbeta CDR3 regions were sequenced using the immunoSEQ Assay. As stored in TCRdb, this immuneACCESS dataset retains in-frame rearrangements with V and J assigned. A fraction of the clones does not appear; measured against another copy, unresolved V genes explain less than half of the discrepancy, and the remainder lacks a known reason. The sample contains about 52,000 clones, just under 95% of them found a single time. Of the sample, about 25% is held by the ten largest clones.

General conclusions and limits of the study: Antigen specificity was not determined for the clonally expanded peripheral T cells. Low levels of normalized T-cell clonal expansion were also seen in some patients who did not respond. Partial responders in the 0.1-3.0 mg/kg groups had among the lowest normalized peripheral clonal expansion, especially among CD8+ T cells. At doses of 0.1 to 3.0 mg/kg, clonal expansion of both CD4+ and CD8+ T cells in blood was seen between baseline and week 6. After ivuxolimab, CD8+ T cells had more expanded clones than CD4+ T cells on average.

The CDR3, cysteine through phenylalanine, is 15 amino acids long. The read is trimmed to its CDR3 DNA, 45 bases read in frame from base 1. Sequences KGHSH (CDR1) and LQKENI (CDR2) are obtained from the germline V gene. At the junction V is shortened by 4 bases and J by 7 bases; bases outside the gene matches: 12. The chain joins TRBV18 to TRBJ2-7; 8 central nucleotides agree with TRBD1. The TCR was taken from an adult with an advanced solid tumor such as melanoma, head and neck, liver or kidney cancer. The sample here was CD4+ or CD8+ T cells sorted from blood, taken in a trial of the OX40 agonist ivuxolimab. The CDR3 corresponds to CASSLDLGTGREQYF. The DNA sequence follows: TGTGCCAGCTCACTGGACCTGGGGACAGGAAGAGAGCAGTACTTC. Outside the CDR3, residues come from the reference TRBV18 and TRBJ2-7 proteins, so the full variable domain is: NAGVMQNPRHLVRRRGQEARLRCSPMKGHSHVYWYRQLPEEGLKFMVYLQKENIIDESGMPKERFSAEFPKEGPSILRIQQVVRGDSAAYFCASSLDLGTGREQYFGPGTRLTVT.